This TCR beta chain was identified during a study of cytomegalovirus exposure and HLA in healthy donors. Study findings and constraints: Donors were assumed by presence/absence analyses to have roughly uniform sequencing depth. In an earlier analysis, in fewer than 700 donors, most V segments appeared productive either ~87% or ~30% of the time. The study put under 200 TCR beta chains on its list as cytomegalovirus-associated.

The study ran its PCR with 60 Vbeta and 13 Jbeta primers. Assay used: immunoSEQ multiplex PCR; TCRdb lists only in-frame clones, some missing. The sample spans roughly 140,000 clones; the ten largest clones claim less than 3%. Comment on this clone: Antigen specificity is unknown.

What was sequenced was PBMCs. This TCR derives from a man aged 35-49 years in good health and CMV-seronegative.

The CDR3 loop reads CASRQTSGATTEQYF. In DNA form, the CDR3 reads TGTGCCAGTAGACAGACTAGCGGGGCTACTACCGAGCAGTACTTC. This rearrangement joins TRBV19 to TRBJ2-7, with 11 bases identical to TRBD2. This CDR3 spans 15 amino acids. V shed 6 bases and J 6 bases; nucleotides not matched to a gene: 10. Germline V CDR1 and CDR2: LNHDA, SQIVND (reference sequence).